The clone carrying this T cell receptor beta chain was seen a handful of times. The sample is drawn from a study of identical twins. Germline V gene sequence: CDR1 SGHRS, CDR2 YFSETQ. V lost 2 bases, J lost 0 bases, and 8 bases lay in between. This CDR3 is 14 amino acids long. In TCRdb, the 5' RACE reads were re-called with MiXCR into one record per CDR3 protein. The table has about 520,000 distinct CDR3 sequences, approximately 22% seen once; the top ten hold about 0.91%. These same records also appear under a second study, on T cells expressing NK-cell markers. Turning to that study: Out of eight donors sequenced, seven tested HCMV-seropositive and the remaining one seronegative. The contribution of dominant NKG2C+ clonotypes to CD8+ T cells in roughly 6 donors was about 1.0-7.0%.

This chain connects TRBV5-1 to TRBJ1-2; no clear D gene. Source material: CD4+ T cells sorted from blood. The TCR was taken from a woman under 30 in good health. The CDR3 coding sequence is TGCGCCAGCAGCTTTGATATATCTAACTATGGCTACACCTTC. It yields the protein CASSFDISNYGYTF. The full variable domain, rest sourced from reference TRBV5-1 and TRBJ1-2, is KAGVTQTPRYLIKTRGQQVTLSCSPISGHRSVSWYQQTPGQGLQFLFEYFSETQRNKGNFPGRFSGRQFSNSRSEMNVSTLELGDSALYLCASSFDISNYGYTFGSGTRLTVV.